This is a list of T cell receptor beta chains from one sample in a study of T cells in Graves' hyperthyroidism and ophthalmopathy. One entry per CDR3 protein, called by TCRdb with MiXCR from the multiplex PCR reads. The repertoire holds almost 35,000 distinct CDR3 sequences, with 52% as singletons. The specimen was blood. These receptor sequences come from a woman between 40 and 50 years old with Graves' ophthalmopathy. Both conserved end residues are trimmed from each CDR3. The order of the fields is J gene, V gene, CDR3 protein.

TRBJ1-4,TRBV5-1,ASSIGTAEGPEKLF
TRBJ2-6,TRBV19,ASRRLAVPSGANVLT
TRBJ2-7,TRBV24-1,ATKDRPEGEQY
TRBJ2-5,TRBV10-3,GWFQTQGREETQY
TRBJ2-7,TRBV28,ASTSIGSMNSYEQY
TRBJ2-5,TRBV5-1,ASSLAPRGGLETQY
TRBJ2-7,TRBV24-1,ATRGFSGTSGAYEQY
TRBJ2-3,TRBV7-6,ASSLVALAGAVEQY
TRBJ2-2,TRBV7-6,ASSLGEIPGELF
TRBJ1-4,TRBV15,ATSGNRGLGEKLF
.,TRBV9,ASSVGAGAFTGTQH
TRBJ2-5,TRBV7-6,ASSPAGGLGETQY
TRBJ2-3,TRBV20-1,SAISGRASRGDTQY
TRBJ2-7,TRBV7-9,ASSLDLGLAEDMQY
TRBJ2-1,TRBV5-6,ASSLGHNIF
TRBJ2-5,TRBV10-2,ASGRDRQETQY
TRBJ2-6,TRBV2,ASSPGGWIEA
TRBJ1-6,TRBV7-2,ASSSHGNSPLH
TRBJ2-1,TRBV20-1,SARGGNEQF